What follows is one T cell receptor beta chain and its context. How the authors handled the data: Nucleated cell number was recorded as an estimate derived from reference gene primer amplification. Assay used: immunoSEQ multiplex PCR; TCRdb lists only in-frame clones, some missing. That table furnishes V, J and clone size, whereas the DNA furnished D and trimming. Here the sample spans a few hundred thousand clones, just under 90% being singletons. These data belong to a study of blood T cell repertoires in COVID-19. Study-wide background: PBMCs, B-cell-depleted T cells, or T cells provided the cDNA or gDNA that made up the material.

Enrollees, about 18 to 89 years old, lived in about two dozen US areas. Between the trimmed V and J ends, which lost 2 bases and 0 bases, there was a span of 4 bases. Germline loops: CDR1 SEHNR, CDR2 FQNEAQ (reference sequence). This CDR3 spans 14 amino acids. The chain employs TRBV7-9 and TRBJ2-2; D unresolved. Sequenced input: PBMCs or T cells enriched from blood (not recorded which). This TCR derives from a woman aged 45-60 years who had recovered from COVID-19. CDR3 amino acids: CASSLISNTGELFF. In DNA, the CDR3 is TGTGCCAGCAGCTTAATCTCGAACACCGGGGAGCTGTTTTTT.